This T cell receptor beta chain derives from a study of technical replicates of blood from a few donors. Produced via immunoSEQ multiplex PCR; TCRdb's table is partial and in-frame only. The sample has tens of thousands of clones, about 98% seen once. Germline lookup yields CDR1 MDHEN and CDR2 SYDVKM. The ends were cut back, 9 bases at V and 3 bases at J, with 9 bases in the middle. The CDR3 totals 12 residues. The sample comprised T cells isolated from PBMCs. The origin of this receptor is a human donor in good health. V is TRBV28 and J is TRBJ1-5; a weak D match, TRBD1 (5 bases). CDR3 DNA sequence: TGTGCCAGTGGACACAACAATCAGCCCCAGCATTTT. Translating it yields CASGHNNQPQHF.